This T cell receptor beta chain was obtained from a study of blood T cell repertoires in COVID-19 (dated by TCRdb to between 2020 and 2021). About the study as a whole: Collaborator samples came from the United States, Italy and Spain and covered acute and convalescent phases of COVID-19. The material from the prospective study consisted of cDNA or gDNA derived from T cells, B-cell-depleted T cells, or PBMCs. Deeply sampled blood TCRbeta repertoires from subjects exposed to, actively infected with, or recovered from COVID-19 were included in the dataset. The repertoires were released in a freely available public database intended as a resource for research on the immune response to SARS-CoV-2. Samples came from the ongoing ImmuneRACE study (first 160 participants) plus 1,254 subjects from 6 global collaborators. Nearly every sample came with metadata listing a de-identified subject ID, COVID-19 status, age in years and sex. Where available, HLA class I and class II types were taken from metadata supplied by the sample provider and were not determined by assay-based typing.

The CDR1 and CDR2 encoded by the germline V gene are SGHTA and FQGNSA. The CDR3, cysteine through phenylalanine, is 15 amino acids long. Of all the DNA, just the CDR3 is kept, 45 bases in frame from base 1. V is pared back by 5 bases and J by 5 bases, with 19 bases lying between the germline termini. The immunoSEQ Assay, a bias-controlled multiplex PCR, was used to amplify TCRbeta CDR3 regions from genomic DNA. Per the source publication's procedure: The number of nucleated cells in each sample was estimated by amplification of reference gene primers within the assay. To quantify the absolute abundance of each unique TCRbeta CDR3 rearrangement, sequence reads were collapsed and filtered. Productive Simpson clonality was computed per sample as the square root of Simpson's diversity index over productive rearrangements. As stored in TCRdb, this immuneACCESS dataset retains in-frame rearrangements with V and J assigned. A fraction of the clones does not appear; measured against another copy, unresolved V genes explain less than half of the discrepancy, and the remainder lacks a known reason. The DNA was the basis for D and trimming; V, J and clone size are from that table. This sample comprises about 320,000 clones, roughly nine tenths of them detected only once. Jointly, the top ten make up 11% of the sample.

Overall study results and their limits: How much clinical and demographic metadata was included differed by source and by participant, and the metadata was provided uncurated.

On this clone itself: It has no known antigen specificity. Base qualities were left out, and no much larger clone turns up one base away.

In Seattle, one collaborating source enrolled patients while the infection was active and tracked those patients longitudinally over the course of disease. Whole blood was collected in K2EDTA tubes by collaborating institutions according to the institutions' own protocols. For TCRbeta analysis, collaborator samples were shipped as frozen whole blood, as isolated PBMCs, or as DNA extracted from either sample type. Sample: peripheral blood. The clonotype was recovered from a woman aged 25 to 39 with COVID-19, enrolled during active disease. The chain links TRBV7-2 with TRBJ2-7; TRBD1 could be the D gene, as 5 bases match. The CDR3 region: CASSISKGRVHEQYF. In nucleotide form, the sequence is TGTGCCAGCAGCATTAGCAAGGGCAGGGTCCACGAGCAGTACTTC.